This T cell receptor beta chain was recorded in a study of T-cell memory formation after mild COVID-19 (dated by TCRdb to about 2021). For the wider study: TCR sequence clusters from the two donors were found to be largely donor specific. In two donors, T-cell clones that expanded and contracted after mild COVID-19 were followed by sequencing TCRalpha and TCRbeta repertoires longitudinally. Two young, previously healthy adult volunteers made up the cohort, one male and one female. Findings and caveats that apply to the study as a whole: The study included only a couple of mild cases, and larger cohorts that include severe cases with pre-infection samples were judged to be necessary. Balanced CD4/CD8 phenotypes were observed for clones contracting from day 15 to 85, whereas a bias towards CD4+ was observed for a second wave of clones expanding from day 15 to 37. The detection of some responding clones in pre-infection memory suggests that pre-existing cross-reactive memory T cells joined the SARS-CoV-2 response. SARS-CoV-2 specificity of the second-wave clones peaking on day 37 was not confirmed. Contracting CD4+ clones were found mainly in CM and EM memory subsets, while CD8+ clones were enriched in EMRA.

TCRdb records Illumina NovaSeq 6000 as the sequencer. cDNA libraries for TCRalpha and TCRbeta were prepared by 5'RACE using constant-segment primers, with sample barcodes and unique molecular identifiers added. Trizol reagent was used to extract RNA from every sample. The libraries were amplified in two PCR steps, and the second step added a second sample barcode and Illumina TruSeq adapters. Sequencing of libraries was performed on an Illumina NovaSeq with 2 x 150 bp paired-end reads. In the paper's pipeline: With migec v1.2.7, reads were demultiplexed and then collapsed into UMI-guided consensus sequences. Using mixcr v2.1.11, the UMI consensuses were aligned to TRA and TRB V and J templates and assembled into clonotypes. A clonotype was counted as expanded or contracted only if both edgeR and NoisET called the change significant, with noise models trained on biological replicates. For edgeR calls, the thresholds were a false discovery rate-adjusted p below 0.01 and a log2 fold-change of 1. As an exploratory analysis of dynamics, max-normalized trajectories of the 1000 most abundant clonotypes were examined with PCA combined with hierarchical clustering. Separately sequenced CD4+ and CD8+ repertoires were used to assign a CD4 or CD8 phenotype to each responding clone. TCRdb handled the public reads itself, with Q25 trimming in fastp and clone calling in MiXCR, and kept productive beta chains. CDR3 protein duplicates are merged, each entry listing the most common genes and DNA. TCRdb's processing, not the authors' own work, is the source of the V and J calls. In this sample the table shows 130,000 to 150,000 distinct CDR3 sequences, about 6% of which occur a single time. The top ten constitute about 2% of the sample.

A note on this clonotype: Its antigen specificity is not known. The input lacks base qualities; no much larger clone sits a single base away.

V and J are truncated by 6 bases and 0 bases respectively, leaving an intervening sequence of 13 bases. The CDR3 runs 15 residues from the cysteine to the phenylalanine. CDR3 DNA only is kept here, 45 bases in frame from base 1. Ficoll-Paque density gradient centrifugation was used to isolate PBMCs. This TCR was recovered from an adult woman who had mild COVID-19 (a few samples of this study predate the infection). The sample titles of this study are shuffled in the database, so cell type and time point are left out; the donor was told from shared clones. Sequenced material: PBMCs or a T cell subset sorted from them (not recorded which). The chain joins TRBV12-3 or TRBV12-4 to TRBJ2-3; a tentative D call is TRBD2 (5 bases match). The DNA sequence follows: TGTGCCAGCAGCCCAAATACTAGAAGCACAGATACGCAGTATTTT. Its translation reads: CASSPNTRSTDTQYF.